This T cell receptor beta chain appears in the sequencing data of a study of blood T cell repertoires in COVID-19. About the study: Both acute and convalescent COVID-19 samples were obtained from the United States, Italy and Spain. PBMCs, B-cell-depleted T cells, or T cells provided the cDNA or gDNA that made up the material.

In the source study's methods: Reference gene primer amplification gave estimated nucleated cell counts. Clones were read by immunoSEQ multiplex PCR, and TCRdb kept only the in-frame ones, dropping some. For V, J and clone size, that table is used; D and trimming come from the DNA. The sample consists of 240,000 or so clones, around 90% of them appearing once. The receptor was isolated from a woman aged 30 to 39 with acute or convalescent COVID-19. Sequencing input: peripheral blood.

The CDR3 is CASGAGTSGTNNEQFF. The CDR3 region has the DNA TGTGCTAGTGGAGCCGGGACTAGCGGAACCAACAATGAGCAGTTCTTC. The chain recombines TRBV12-5 with TRBJ2-1; 11 nucleotides match TRBD2. Germline assignment: CDR1 LGHNT and CDR2 FRNRAP. The CDR3 sequence is 16 residues long. V lost 6 bases and J lost 5; bases outside the gene matches: 9.